This TCR beta chain was identified during a study of Ad26.COV2.S vaccination and SARS-CoV-2 variants. Study summary: Donor got 5x10^10 or 1x10^11 viral particles of Ad26.COV2.S. Notes on the study in general: Responses of T cells in total may have been underestimated by the TCR breadth and depth analyses. Recipients of either vaccine or placebo displayed similar breadth of non-spike TCRs.

Documented treatment: 15 to 20 received Ad26.COV2.S at low or high dose, single or two shots; 5 received placebo; per-sample allocation not given. Sampling took place 63 days after the first vaccine or placebo injection. An adult donor aged 18-55 years was enrolled in Boston. This clone is a singleton in its sample. What it binds is not known. This CDR3 is built from 14 residues. Germline assignment: CDR1 MNHNS and CDR2 SASEGT. The ends lost 1 base at V and 2 bases at J; junction bases unmatched: 0. Generated by immunoSEQ multiplex PCR, the TCRdb table keeps only in-frame clones and is missing some. This sample has some 340,000 clones; around four fifths occur once, and the top ten carry under 2.5%.

The sequence was collected from a person aged 18-60 years who received the Ad26.COV2.S COVID-19 vaccine or a placebo. Specimen: peripheral blood, collected in a trial of Ad26.COV2.S vaccine versus placebo. The V gene is TRBV6-1, the J gene TRBJ1-2; 8 bases agree with TRBD1. CDR3 bases: TGTGCCAGCAGTGAAGGGACAGGGAACTATGGCTACACCTTC. This codes for CASSEGTGNYGYTF.